This T cell receptor (beta chain) was recovered during a study of T cells in Graves' hyperthyroidism and ophthalmopathy. On this clonotype itself: Antigen unknown.

A Clinical Activity Score of at least 3, a NOSPECS grade of at least 4 and a duration under 3 months were recorded in the ophthalmopathy patients. General observations from the study: The model predicted ophthalmopathy a median around six months before onset.

Amplified regions were TCR beta CDR3 sequences from RNA transcripts. When the TCR CDR3 underwent first-round RT-PCR, the HTBI primer set was used. From the multiplex PCR reads, TCRdb called clonotypes with MiXCR, one entry per CDR3 protein. The table shows 560,000 or so distinct CDR3 sequences, with about 20% occurring only once. Germline CDR1 and CDR2: SGHTS and YDEGEE. Trimming cost V 0 bases and J 1 base, with 8 bases left between them. The CDR3 length is 15 residues. The sequenced sample consisted of blood. The sequence came from a man aged 35 to 55 with Graves' ophthalmopathy. The chain employs TRBV5-8 and TRBJ1-5; D remains unclear. Here the CDR3 reads CASSLGFRSNQPQHF. The CDR3, as DNA: TGTGCCAGCAGCTTGGGGTTCCGAAGCAATCAGCCCCAGCATTTT.